The rows below give T cell receptor beta chains drawn from one sample of a study of blood T cell repertoires in COVID-19. Profiled with immunoSEQ multiplex PCR; TCRdb holds only in-frame clones, not every one. This table holds about 82,000 clones, more than 70% found once. Sequencing was done on a sample of peripheral blood. The receptors were sampled from a woman aged 55-70 years with acute or convalescent COVID-19. Both conserved end residues are part of each CDR3. The D gene is left open where the match is weak. Only some rows state a clone size, as once, few, many or a class for expanded clones.

NA	TRBV30	TRBJ1-1	NA	TGTGCCTGGAGGGCCAGAACCGCTGAAGCTTTCTTT	CAWRARTAEAFF
TRBD1	TRBV5-6	TRBJ1-2	NA	TGTGCCAGCAGCTTAGGAACAGGGGGATATTATGGCTACACCTTC	CASSLGTGGYYGYTF
NA	TRBV2	TRBJ2-1	NA	TGTGCCAGCTTAAGACAGCCCTCGGCAAATGAGCAGTTCTTC	CASLRQPSANEQFF
NA	TRBV29-1	TRBJ1-2	NA	TGCAGCATCGTCGGGTCGGATTCTCCCTATGGCTACACCTTC	CSIVGSDSPYGYTF
NA	TRBV12-3/TRBV12-4	TRBJ2-6	NA	TGTGCCAGCAGTTTAGTACAGGGTGCCTTCCTGACTTTC	CASSLVQGAFLTF
NA	TRBV3-1/TRBV3-2	TRBJ1-1	NA	TGTGCCAGCAGCCCCCGGGTCCTGAACACTGAAGCTTTCTTT	CASSPRVLNTEAFF
TRBD1	TRBV5-4	TRBJ1-1	NA	TGTGCCAGCAGCCGGGACAGGGGGCCCACTGAAGCTTTCTTT	CASSRDRGPTEAFF
TRBD1	TRBV7-2	TRBJ2-6	NA	TGTGCCAGCAGCTACACGAGGGGGCAGGGGGCCAACGTCCTGACTTTC	CASSYTRGQGANVLTF
NA	TRBV7-9	TRBJ1-5	NA	TGTGCCAGCAGCCCCGGGGGAACGCGTCAGCCCCAGCATTTT	CASSPGGTRQPQHF
TRBD1	TRBV7-3	TRBJ1-1	NA	TGTGCCAGCAGCCGTGAACAGGGGGCAGGTACTGAAGCTTTCTTT	CASSREQGAGTEAFF
TRBD2	TRBV6-5	TRBJ2-7	few	TGTGCCAGCAGTTCGTTGACTAGCGGGACCTACGAGCAGTACTTC	CASSSLTSGTYEQYF
TRBD1	TRBV27	TRBJ2-2	NA	TGTGCCAGCAGTTCCAGGACAGGGGGGTCGACCGGGGAGCTGTTTTTT	CASSSRTGGSTGELFF
TRBD1	TRBV19	TRBJ1-4	NA	TGTGCCAGTACTCATACCCCCGACAGGGGCATTGGAGAAAAACTGTTTTTT	CASTHTPDRGIGEKLFF
TRBD2	TRBV18	TRBJ2-3	NA	TGTGCCAGCTCACCGATCGGAGCGGGGCCTGGCACAGATACGCAGTATTTT	CASSPIGAGPGTDTQYF